These 30 T cell receptor beta chains were all obtained from the same sample, sequenced in a study of monozygotic twins with cystic fibrosis. Sequencing was performed with immunoSEQ multiplex PCR; in TCRdb, only in-frame clones are kept and a portion is missing. Among tens of thousands of clones, 84% were seen once, and the ten largest hold under 2%. Sequencing input: blood. All receptors come from a girl aged 2-15 years with cystic fibrosis.

The V and J genes are TRBV30 and TRBJ1-2; D unclear. Germline CDR1 and CDR2: GTSNPN and SVGIG (reference sequence). The CDR3 totals 12 residues. V was cut by 3 bases and J by 5 bases, with 10 bases left in between. CDR3 sequence reads: CAWSRGGYGYTF. CDR3 coding DNA: TGTGCCTGGAGCCGGGGAGGGTATGGCTACACCTTC. Looking up the rest from reference TRBV30 and TRBJ1-2 gives the full variable domain: SQTIHQWPATLVQPVGSPLSLECTVEGTSNPNLYWYRQAAGRGLQLLFYSVGIGQISSEVPQNLSASRPQDRQFILSSKKLLLSDSGFYLCAWSRGGYGYTFGSGTRLTVV.

The chain employs TRBV10-3 and TRBJ1-5; D not certain. The CDR3 is made up of 13 amino acids. CDR1 and CDR2 (germline): ENHRY, SYGVKD. V dropped 4 bases and J dropped 1 base, with 5 bases sitting between them. CDR3 DNA: TGTGCCATCAGTGTAGGGAGCAATCAGCCCCAGCATTTT. Translation: CAISVGSNQPQHF.

This chain uses TRBV2 with TRBJ1-2, with TRBD1 matching over 8 bases. The J segment lost 4 bases and the V segment lost 6 bases, leaving 7 bases of the junction unmatched. CDR3 length: 14 amino acids. Per the germline V gene, CDR1 is SNHLY and CDR2 is FYNNEI. This CDR3 reads CASRLQGEGYGYTF. Written as DNA, the CDR3 is TGTGCCAGCAGGCTACAGGGGGAGGGCTATGGCTACACCTTC. The variable domain in full, with the rest retrieved from reference TRBV2 and TRBJ1-2, is EPEVTQTPSHQVTQMGQEVILRCVPISNHLYFYWYRQILGQKVEFLVSFYNNEISEKSEIFDDQFSVERPDGSNFTLKIRSTKLEDSAMYFCASRLQGEGYGYTFGSGTRLTVV.

This rearrangement joins TRBV30 to TRBJ2-7, with 7 positions matching TRBD1. V shed 3 bases, J shed 1 base, and the junction held 9 bases outside the gene matches. Per germline, CDR1 GTSNPN and CDR2 SVGIG (reference sequence). The CDR3 covers 15 residues. The CDR3 is CAWSLKGTASYEQYF. CDR3 bases: TGTGCCTGGAGCCTCAAAGGGACAGCTTCCTACGAGCAGTACTTC.

The chain carries TRBV4-3 and TRBJ1-2, with D uncertain. The germline V gene encodes CDR1 LGHNA and CDR2 YSLEER. The CDR3 extends over 13 amino acids. The ends were cut back, 1 base at V and 2 bases at J, with 5 bases in the middle. DNA for the CDR3: TGCGCCAGCAGCCAAGCGGTAAACTATGGCTACACCTTC. Its protein is CASSQAVNYGYTF.

The V and J genes are TRBV29-1 and TRBJ2-7; D may be TRBD1 (7 bases). V gave up 5 bases and J gave up 2 bases, with 22 bases separating them. Germline-derived CDR1 and CDR2 are SQVTM and ANQGSEA. This CDR3 contains 16 residues. CDR3 nucleotide sequence: TGCAGCGTTTGGTCGTCGGGGGCGGGGACAGCCTACGAGCAGTACTTC. This translates into CSVWSSGAGTAYEQYF.

This chain connects TRBV20-1 to TRBJ1-1; D unresolved. Between the trimmed V and J ends, which lost 5 bases and 5 bases, there was a span of 9 bases. CDR1 and CDR2 from the germline V gene are DFQATT and SNEGSKA (reference sequence). CDR3 length: 11 residues. The CDR3 DNA follows: TGCAGTGCTGCGCTCGGGACTGAAGCTTTCTTT. Protein: CSAALGTEAFF.

V and J are TRBV5-4 and TRBJ2-1; 8 bases fit TRBD2. The CDR3 totals 18 residues. Germline V CDR1 and CDR2: SGHNT, YYREEE (reference sequence). The V segment lost 5 bases and the J segment 6 bases; nucleotides outside the gene matches: 19. CDR3 sequence reads: CASSLPTGGRTSSNEQFF. The DNA of the CDR3 is TGTGCCAGCAGTTTACCTACGGGAGGGCGGACTAGCAGCAATGAGCAGTTCTTC.

The CDR3 loop reads CASSVTPGPTVETQYF. CDR3 coding DNA: TGTGCCAGCAGCGTAACACCGGGACCCACGGTGGAGACCCAGTACTTC. The genes are TRBV9 and TRBJ2-5; D tentatively reads TRBD1 or TRBD2 (5 bases each). V was trimmed by 1 base and J by 5 bases, leaving 18 bases between them. Germline V gene sequence: CDR1 SGDLS, CDR2 YYNGEE. The CDR3 totals 16 residues.

The rearrangement uses TRBV7-2 and TRBJ2-5; the match to TRBD2 covers 13 bases. CDR1 is SGHTA and CDR2 is FQGNSA in the germline V gene. Trimming took 5 bases from V and 2 from J; bases not matched to a gene: 14. This CDR3 comprises 19 residues. CDR3 nucleotides: TGTGCCAGCAGCCGCCCGACTAGCGGGGGGTATCAGACACAAGAGACCCAGTACTTC. It specifies CASSRPTSGGYQTQETQYF.

The genes are TRBV29-1 and TRBJ2-5, with D hard to call. Looked up from germline, CDR1 is SQVTM and CDR2 is ANQGSEA. V was cut by 4 bases and J by 2 bases, with 11 bases left in between. This CDR3 region has 13 residues. The CDR3 region is CSVGRRVQETQYF. The CDR3 region has the DNA TGCAGCGTTGGAAGGCGAGTACAAGAGACCCAGTACTTC.

This clone turned up a few times. The chain has TRBV6-5 and TRBJ2-7; 11 bases align to TRBD1. CDR1 and CDR2 from the germline V gene are MNHEY and SVGAGI. Trimming took 4 bases from V and 3 from J; bases not matched to a gene: 5. The CDR3 is 15 residues long. DNA of the CDR3: TGTGCCAGCAGTTCCTCCGGGACAGGGGGCTACGAGCAGTACTTC. Protein: CASSSSGTGGYEQYF.

The V and J genes are TRBV7-2 and TRBJ1-2; no definite D call. V was pared by 3 bases and J by 5 bases, with 10 bases between. From germline, CDR1 is SGHTA and CDR2 FQGNSA. This CDR3 region has 13 residues. This CDR3 reads CASSLGMTYGYTF. The CDR3 DNA follows: TGTGCCAGCAGCTTGGGGATGACATATGGCTACACCTTC.

V is TRBV19 and J is TRBJ2-1; perhaps TRBD2 as D (5 bases). Germline values: CDR1 LNHDA, CDR2 SQIVND (reference sequence). The V gene lost 1 base and the J gene lost 7 bases, with 8 bases spanning the gap. The CDR3 loop spans 13 amino acids. The CDR3 DNA reads TGTGCCAGTAGTATAGTGCGAGGGAATGAGCAGTTCTTC. Residues: CASSIVRGNEQFF. The full variable domain, with the rest looked up from reference TRBV19 and TRBJ2-1, is DGGITQSPKYLFRKEGQNVTLSCEQNLNHDAMYWYRQDPGQGLRLIYYSQIVNDFQKGDIAEGYSVSREKKESFPLTVTSAQKNPTAFYLCASSIVRGNEQFFGPGTRLTVL.

The chain links TRBV6-1 to TRBJ2-2; D not certain. Trimming shortened V by 6 bases and J by 5 bases, and 10 bases separated the two germline ends. The CDR3 length is 13 residues. From germline, CDR1 is MNHNS and CDR2 SASEGT. The chain's CDR3 is CASSLSITGELFF. The DNA for the CDR3 is TGTGCCAGCAGCCTTAGTATTACCGGGGAGCTGTTTTTT.

The CDR3 region is CASGWTGGAKEKLFF. The CDR3 DNA follows: TGCGCCAGCGGTTGGACAGGGGGCGCAAAAGAAAAACTGTTTTTT. The rearrangement links TRBV5-1 to TRBJ1-4; 11 nucleotides align to TRBD1. There are 15 residues in the CDR3. The ends lost 7 bases at V and 8 bases at J; junction bases unmatched: 10. Germline V lookup: CDR1 SGHRS, CDR2 YFSETQ. The full variable domain, with the rest looked up from reference TRBV5-1 and TRBJ1-4, is KAGVTQTPRYLIKTRGQQVTLSCSPISGHRSVSWYQQTPGQGLQFLFEYFSETQRNKGNFPGRFSGRQFSNSRSEMNVSTLELGDSALYLCASGWTGGAKEKLFFGSGTQLSVL.

This CDR3 is CASSIRGTLNTEAFF. The CDR3 nucleotides are TGTGCCAGTAGTATCAGAGGCACGCTGAACACTGAAGCTTTCTTT. V is TRBV19 and J is TRBJ1-1; D gene uncertain. CDR1 and CDR2 from the germline V gene are LNHDA and SQIVND (reference sequence). V shed 3 bases and J shed 0 bases, with 11 bases lying between them. This CDR3 comprises 15 residues.

The CDR3 nucleotides are TGTGCCAGCAGTGAAACCCCCGGCTACGAGCAGTACTTC. Translated: CASSETPGYEQYF. The V gene is TRBV25-1, the J gene TRBJ2-7; the D is unclear. V gave up 2 bases and J gave up 3 bases, with 8 bases separating them. Germline V gene sequence: CDR1 MGHDK, CDR2 SYGVNS. The CDR3 totals 13 residues.

This chain links TRBV5-1 with TRBJ2-3; D remains ambiguous. The CDR3 sequence is 14 residues long. Trimming shortened V by 4 bases and J by 2 bases, and 11 bases separated the two germline ends. Germline CDR1 SGHRS, CDR2 YFSETQ. The CDR3 protein is CASSTGSYTDTQYF. In nucleotides, the CDR3 is TGCGCCAGCAGCACCGGGTCCTACACAGATACGCAGTATTTT.

The chain is built from TRBV25-1 and TRBJ2-3; TRBD2 agrees at 12 bases. CDR3 length equals 18 residues. Looked up from germline, CDR1 is MGHDK and CDR2 is SYGVNS. The ends lost 6 bases at V and 0 bases at J; junction bases unmatched: 10. CDR3 in amino acids: CASSLGLAGITSTDTQYF. The CDR3, as DNA: TGTGCCAGCAGCCTCGGACTAGCGGGAATAACTAGCACAGATACGCAGTATTTT. The complete variable domain, with remaining parts taken from reference TRBV25-1 and TRBJ2-3, reads EADIYQTPRYLVIGTGKKITLECSQTMGHDKMYWYQQDPGMELHLIHYSYGVNSTEKGDLSSESTVSRIRTEHFPLTLESARPSHTSQYLCASSLGLAGITSTDTQYFGPGTRLTVL.

The chain is built from TRBV6-6 and TRBJ1-3; no clear D gene. Germline V gene data show CDR1 as MNHNY and CDR2 as SVGAGI (reference sequence). The V gene lost 2 bases and the J gene lost 4 bases, with 9 bases spanning the gap. The CDR3 consists of 14 residues. The CDR3: CASSYLSWGNTIYF. For the CDR3, the DNA is TGTGCCAGCAGTTACCTCTCATGGGGAAACACCATATATTTT.

CDR3 residues: CASSARSLGSTDTQYF. In nucleotides, the CDR3 is TGCGCCAGCAGCGCTCGGTCATTGGGCAGCACAGATACGCAGTATTTT. The chain combines TRBV5-1 with TRBJ2-3; D is unclear. This CDR3 is 16 amino acids long. The V gene's germline CDR1 is SGHRS and CDR2 YFSETQ. Deletions cut 4 bases from V and 0 bases from J, with 15 bases between.

The CDR3 coding sequence is TGTGCCTGGAGTCGCGGGAGCCATGAGCAGTTCTTC. Translating gives CAWSRGSHEQFF. The chain is built from TRBV30 and TRBJ2-1; 7 bases map to TRBD2. The CDR3 sequence is 12 residues long. CDR1 is GTSNPN, CDR2 SVGIG, per germline (reference sequence). The V gene end was trimmed by 2 bases and the J gene end by 8 bases; junction bases not matched to a gene: 3.

This clone turned up a few times. The chain uses TRBV2 and TRBJ2-3; TRBD2 aligns across 7 bases. The V gene's germline CDR1 is SNHLY and CDR2 FYNNEI. There are 16 residues in the CDR3. V lost 4 bases to trimming and J lost 3 bases; unmatched junction nucleotides: 10. CDR3 loop: CASSAIRGVRTDTQYF. DNA of the CDR3: TGTGCCAGCAGTGCGATTCGGGGGGTGAGGACAGATACGCAGTATTTT.

The chain links TRBV5-8 to TRBJ2-5; D ambiguous. V was trimmed by 2 bases and J by 6 bases, leaving 2 bases between them. The germline CDR1 and CDR2 sequences are SGHTS and YDEGEE. This CDR3 spans 10 amino acids. Here the CDR3 DNA reads TGTGCCAGCAGCTTTAAGACCCAGTACTTC. Amino acids: CASSFKTQYF.

The chain couples TRBV5-4 to TRBJ1-1, with D tentatively TRBD1 (5 bases). The CDR3 loop spans 13 amino acids. The germline V gene encodes CDR1 SGHNT and CDR2 YYREEE (reference sequence). V was trimmed by 4 bases and J by 1 base, leaving 8 bases between them. CDR3 sequence (DNA): TGTGCCAGCAGCGGGACGCCGAACACTGAAGCTTTCTTT. Amino acid sequence: CASSGTPNTEAFF. Combining the CDR3 with reference TRBV5-4 and TRBJ1-1 gives the whole variable domain ETGVTQSPTHLIKTRGQQVTLRCSSQSGHNTVSWYQQALGQGPQFIFQYYREEENGRGNFPPRFSGLQFPNYSSELNVNALELDDSALYLCASSGTPNTEAFFGQGTRLTVV.

The gene calls are TRBV5-4 and TRBJ2-5, with a weak D call TRBD1 (6 bases). Trimming cost V 0 bases and J 4 bases, with 10 bases left between them. The CDR3 sequence is 14 residues long. Per the germline V gene, CDR1 is SGHNT and CDR2 is YYREEE (reference sequence). CDR3 amino acids: CASSLGLGGETQYF. The CDR3 DNA sequence: TGTGCCAGCAGCTTGGGTCTAGGGGGAGAGACCCAGTACTTC.

This chain connects TRBV4-2 to TRBJ2-7; D possibly matches TRBD1 or TRBD2 (6 bases each). CDR3 size: 14 residues. Germline V lookup: CDR1 LGHNA, CDR2 YNFKEQ. With 4 bases removed from V and 2 bases from J, the gap between germline ends came to 12 bases. CDR3 coding DNA: TGTGCCAGCAGCCTGAGGGGGGAGACCTACGAGCAGTACTTC. Translated: CASSLRGETYEQYF.

The rearrangement links TRBV25-1 to TRBJ1-4; no clear D. The CDR3 has 15 amino acids. The ends were cut back, 1 base at V and 5 bases at J, with 11 bases in the middle. In germline, CDR1 is MGHDK, CDR2 SYGVNS. The DNA of the CDR3 is TGTGCCAGCAGTGAATCCGGATCGTCAAATGAAAAACTGTTTTTT. This gives the protein CASSESGSSNEKLFF.

Here the CDR3 reads CATQGRDTQYF. DNA for the CDR3: TGTGCCACCCAGGGGCGAGATACGCAGTATTTT. The V gene is TRBV19, the J gene TRBJ2-3; D might be TRBD1 (6 bases). V lost 10 bases and J lost 5, with 10 bases in between. The germline V gene has CDR1 LNHDA and CDR2 SQIVND (reference sequence). CDR3 length equals 11 residues.